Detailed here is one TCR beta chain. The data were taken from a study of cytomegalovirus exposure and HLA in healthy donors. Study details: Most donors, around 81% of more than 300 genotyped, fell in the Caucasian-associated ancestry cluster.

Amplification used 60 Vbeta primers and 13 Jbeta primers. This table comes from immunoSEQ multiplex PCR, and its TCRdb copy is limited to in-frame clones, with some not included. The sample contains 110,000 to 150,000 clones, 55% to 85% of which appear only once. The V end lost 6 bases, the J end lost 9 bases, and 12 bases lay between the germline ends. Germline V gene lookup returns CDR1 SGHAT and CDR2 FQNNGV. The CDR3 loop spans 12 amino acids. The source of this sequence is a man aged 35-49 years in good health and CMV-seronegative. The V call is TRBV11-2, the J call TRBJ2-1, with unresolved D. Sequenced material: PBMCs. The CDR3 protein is CASRPKFSEQFF. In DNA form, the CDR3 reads TGTGCCAGCAGACCCAAGTTCAGTGAGCAGTTCTTC.